These 26 T cell receptor beta chains were sequenced from one sample in a study of blood T cell repertoires in COVID-19. Method: immunoSEQ multiplex PCR; TCRdb's copy keeps in-frame clones and lacks some. The sample lists just over 35,000 clones, 88% occurring once. Sequencing was performed on peripheral blood. Receptor source: a human donor in a cohort sampled during active COVID-19.

V and J are TRBV6-2 or TRBV6-3 and TRBJ1-4; a possible D gene is TRBD1 (6 bases). Per germline, CDR1 MNHEY and CDR2 SVGEGT. The CDR3 runs to 14 residues. Trimming removed 6 bases from V and 3 bases from J, with 11 bases in between. The CDR3 region is CASSPTGANEKLFF. DNA for the CDR3: TGTGCCAGCAGCCCGACAGGAGCTAATGAAAAACTGTTTTTT.

The table lists this clone with a few counts. The J gene is TRBJ1-5, the V gene TRBV9; no firm D call. This CDR3 has 16 amino acids. Germline V CDR1 and CDR2: SGDLS, YYNGEE. V lost 4 bases and J lost 0, with 14 bases in between. The CDR3 region is CASSPGLRNSNQPQHF. The CDR3 DNA reads TGTGCCAGCAGCCCTGGGTTGAGGAATAGCAATCAGCCCCAGCATTTT.

This chain links TRBV9 with TRBJ1-2, with TRBD1 identical over 7 bases. Germline V gene data show CDR1 as SGDLS and CDR2 as YYNGEE. The CDR3 loop spans 13 amino acids. The V gene end was trimmed by 3 bases and the J gene end by 5 bases; junction bases not matched to a gene: 4. The CDR3: CASSAGTVYGYTF. The CDR3 DNA reads as TGTGCCAGCAGCGCCGGGACAGTATATGGCTACACCTTC.

The chain links TRBV2 to TRBJ2-3; TRBD2 matches at 8 bases. Trimming removed 6 bases from V and 0 bases from J; junction bases left unmatched: 2. Germline lookup yields CDR1 SNHLY and CDR2 FYNNEI. The CDR3 spans 14 residues. The CDR3 reads CASRLAGSTDTQYF. The DNA of the CDR3 is TGTGCCAGCAGATTAGCGGGGAGCACAGATACGCAGTATTTT.

The chain employs TRBV7-8 and TRBJ2-5; 10 positions agree with TRBD2. From germline, CDR1 is SGHVS and CDR2 FQNEAQ. This CDR3 has 15 residues. The trim removed 4 bases at V and 5 bases at J, leaving 7 bases unmatched. The CDR3 bases are TGTGCCAGCAGCTCTTCCGGGACTAGCGTGGAGACCCAGTACTTC. This codes for CASSSSGTSVETQYF.

The chain carries TRBV7-9 and TRBJ1-1; 8 nucleotides match TRBD1. Per germline, CDR1 SEHNR and CDR2 FQNEAQ (reference sequence). The junction had 5 bases not matched to a gene; V was cut back by 2 bases and J by 0 bases. The CDR3 runs 16 residues. The CDR3 loop reads CASSLLGQGLNTEAFF. Here the CDR3 DNA reads TGTGCCAGCAGCTTACTAGGACAGGGCTTGAACACTGAAGCTTTCTTT. Supplemented by reference TRBV7-9 and TRBJ1-1, the full variable domain reads DTGVSQNPRHKITKRGQNVTFRCDPISEHNRLYWYRQTLGQGPEFLTYFQNEAQLEKSRLLSDRFSAERPKGSFSTLEIQRTEQGDSAMYLCASSLLGQGLNTEAFFGQGTRLTVV.

The chain carries TRBV7-9 and TRBJ2-7; TRBD1 agrees at 7 bases. Germline V gene lookup returns CDR1 SEHNR and CDR2 FQNEAQ (reference sequence). Trimming at V came to 4 bases and at J to 4 bases, leaving 4 bases not matched to a gene. This CDR3 has 13 residues. The CDR3 region is CASSSTGLYEQYF. As DNA, the CDR3 is TGTGCCAGCAGCTCGACAGGGTTGTACGAGCAGTACTTC. Combining the CDR3 with reference TRBV7-9 and TRBJ2-7 gives the whole variable domain DTGVSQNPRHKITKRGQNVTFRCDPISEHNRLYWYRQTLGQGPEFLTYFQNEAQLEKSRLLSDRFSAERPKGSFSTLEIQRTEQGDSAMYLCASSSTGLYEQYFGPGTRLTVT.

V usage is TRBV19 and J usage is TRBJ1-1; 7 bases are a match to TRBD1. In germline, CDR1 is LNHDA, CDR2 SQIVND (reference sequence). The CDR3 is 13 residues long. J gave up 2 bases and V 5 bases, and 2 bases lay outside the gene matches. CDR3 coding DNA: TGTGCCAGTAGTGGGACAGCCAACACTGAAGCTTTCTTT. Its protein product is CASSGTANTEAFF.

J is TRBJ2-3 and V is TRBV12-5, with 13 nucleotides matching TRBD2. The CDR3 consists of 15 residues. Trimming cost V 6 bases and J 8 bases; bases outside gene matches: 8. CDR1 and CDR2 from the germline V gene are LGHNT and FRNRAP. The CDR3 here is CASGTTSGGAGTQYF. CDR3 DNA: TGTGCTAGTGGGACAACTAGCGGGGGGGCAGGTACGCAGTATTTT.

This sequence joins TRBV10-3 and TRBJ1-4; D may be TRBD1 (6 bases). Germline V gene data show CDR1 as ENHRY and CDR2 as SYGVKD. The CDR3 loop spans 15 amino acids. V shed 4 bases and J shed 6 bases, with 15 bases lying between them. CDR3 amino acids: CAISALWGRHEKLFF. CDR3 DNA: TGTGCCATCAGTGCCCTGTGGGGGCGGCATGAAAAACTGTTTTTT.

The chain has TRBV7-9 and TRBJ2-7; TRBD1 matches at 7 bases. Trimming removed 5 bases from V and 4 bases from J; junction bases left unmatched: 8. Germline CDR1 reads SEHNR; CDR2 reads FQNEAQ (reference sequence). The CDR3 contains 14 residues. The CDR3 spells CASSRDTRGYEQYF. CDR3 nucleotide sequence: TGTGCCAGCAGCCGGGACACCAGGGGGTACGAGCAGTACTTC.

The chain carries TRBV28 and TRBJ2-3; 9 bases match TRBD2. Germline V gene lookup returns CDR1 MDHEN and CDR2 SYDVKM. The CDR3 sequence is 16 residues long. Germline trimming cut 2 bases from V and 4 bases from J; bases unmatched to any gene: 7. CDR3 loop: CASSLPGGGAADTQYF. CDR3 in DNA: TGTGCCAGCAGTTTACCTGGCGGGGGGGCCGCAGATACGCAGTATTTT.

As concerns this clone: Here the CDR3 omits its conserved ending phenylalanine or tryptophan, so a read error is the likely source. It is unclear where the CDR3 begins or ends on the DNA, so no DNA is shown, and the CDR3 is as TCRdb lists it. The chain links TRBV10-1 to TRBJ2-7; the listed D gene, TRBD1, was not tested against the DNA. CDR1 and CDR2 from the germline V gene are WNHNN and SYGVQD (reference sequence). The CDR3 has 13 amino acids, counting both end residues. This chain's CDR3 is CASSEKGPRAPKL.

The genes are TRBV6-5 and TRBJ1-4, with 10 nucleotides matching TRBD1. Germline-derived CDR1 and CDR2 are MNHEY and SVGAGI. CDR3 length equals 16 residues. V was pared by 2 bases and J by 7 bases, with 7 bases of the junction left unmatched. CDR3 protein: CASSYQRQGAGEKLFF. The DNA for the CDR3 is TGTGCCAGCAGTTACCAAAGACAGGGGGCCGGTGAAAAACTGTTTTTT.

V usage is TRBV5-1 and J usage is TRBJ2-3; 12 nucleotides line up with TRBD2. Germline CDR1 SGHRS, CDR2 YFSETQ. The CDR3 is 17 residues long. J gave up 2 bases and V 0 bases, and 4 bases lay outside the gene matches. CDR3 amino acids: CASSLETSGGFTDTQYF. The CDR3 region has the DNA TGCGCCAGCAGCTTGGAGACTAGCGGGGGCTTCACAGATACGCAGTATTTT.

The CDR3 region has the DNA TGTGCCAGCAGCCAAGATCTGGGGGCCTGGTTGACTGAAGCTTTCTTT. Encoded protein: CASSQDLGAWLTEAFF. This chain links TRBV4-2 with TRBJ1-1, with D perhaps TRBD1 (6 bases). CDR1 is LGHNA, CDR2 YNFKEQ, per germline. The CDR3 sequence is 16 residues long. V was trimmed by 0 bases and J by 5 bases, leaving 16 bases between them.

The chain couples TRBV28 to TRBJ2-7, with D possibly matching TRBD1 (6 bases). This CDR3 is built from 13 residues. The germline CDR1 and CDR2 sequences are MDHEN and SYDVKM. V gave up 7 bases and J gave up 4 bases, with 14 bases separating them. CDR3 region: CASTTRQAYEQYF. The CDR3 nucleotides read TGTGCCAGCACCACCAGACAGGCTTACGAGCAGTACTTC.

The chain combines TRBV9 with TRBJ1-3, with D possibly matching TRBD1 (6 bases). The CDR3 sequence is 17 residues long. Trimming pared 0 bases from V and 3 bases from J, leaving 16 bases between. Per the germline V gene, CDR1 is SGDLS and CDR2 is YYNGEE. This chain's CDR3 is CASSVGAAGALGNTIYF. CDR3 DNA sequence: TGTGCCAGCAGCGTAGGGGCCGCGGGGGCGCTTGGAAACACCATATATTTT.

A single count supports this clone. The rearrangement uses TRBV4-2 and TRBJ2-6; tentative D call: TRBD1 (6 bases). V lost 8 bases to trimming and J lost 1 base, with 18 bases between them. CDR3 length: 17 amino acids. Germline V gene data show CDR1 as LGHNA and CDR2 as YNFKEQ. In DNA, the CDR3 is TGTGCCAGCCGAAGGGGGAGTTCCTTATCTGGGGCCAACGTCCTGACTTTC. It yields the protein CASRRGSSLSGANVLTF.

The chain couples TRBV12-3 or TRBV12-4 to TRBJ1-1; unclear D gene. This CDR3 has 13 residues. Trimming cost V 6 bases and J 0 bases, with 8 bases left between them. CDR3 nucleotide sequence: TGTGCCAGCAGCAGACACCTGAACACTGAAGCTTTCTTT. It specifies CASSRHLNTEAFF.

This chain links TRBV4-1 with TRBJ2-7; a possible D gene is TRBD1 (6 bases). Per the germline V gene, CDR1 is MGHRA and CDR2 is YSYEKL. The CDR3 length is 12 residues. V was pared by 5 bases and J by 5 bases, with 10 bases between. CDR3 DNA sequence: TGCGCCAGCAGCGCAGGGGTCGACGAGCAGTACTTC. Amino acid sequence: CASSAGVDEQYF.

The rearrangement joins TRBV2 to TRBJ2-7; D unclear. In germline, CDR1 is SNHLY, CDR2 FYNNEI. The CDR3 consists of 13 residues. Deletions cut 4 bases from V and 0 bases from J, with 7 bases between. Written as DNA, the CDR3 is TGTGCCAGCAGTGGGGCTGCCTCCTACGAGCAGTACTTC. It encodes CASSGAASYEQYF.

This chain uses TRBV2 with TRBJ1-1; D call uncertain. The CDR3 consists of 16 residues. CDR1 is SNHLY and CDR2 is FYNNEI in the germline V gene. V was clipped by 3 bases and J by 2 bases, with 16 bases between them. CDR3 amino acids: CASSDHRSTANTEAFF. The CDR3 coding sequence is TGTGCCAGCAGTGACCACCGATCTACAGCAAACACTGAAGCTTTCTTT.

The chain uses TRBV15 and TRBJ2-1; weak D call: TRBD2 (6 bases). This CDR3 is 14 amino acids long. V was pared by 9 bases and J by 7 bases, with 19 bases between. The germline gives CDR1 LNHNV, CDR2 YYDKDF (reference sequence). As DNA, the CDR3 is TGTGCCACTGGGATAGCGGATTTACATAATGAGCAGTTCTTC. This sequence encodes CATGIADLHNEQFF. The complete variable domain, with remaining parts taken from reference TRBV15 and TRBJ2-1, reads DAMVIQNPRYQVTQFGKPVTLSCSQTLNHNVMYWYQQKSSQAPKLLFHYYDKDFNNEADTPDNFQSRRPNTSFCFLDIRSPGLGDTAMYLCATGIADLHNEQFFGPGTRLTVL.

This clone was seen just once. The genes are TRBV2 and TRBJ2-3, with TRBD2 identical over 8 bases. Looked up from germline, CDR1 is SNHLY and CDR2 is FYNNEI. This CDR3 has 17 residues. J was trimmed by 2 bases and V by 8 bases; bases with no gene match: 15. For the CDR3, the DNA is TGTGCCAGCGGGGAGAGCGGGGGAGCCATCCCCACAGATACGCAGTATTTT. Translation: CASGESGGAIPTDTQYF.

The chain is built from TRBV7-8 and TRBJ2-7; 7 positions match TRBD1. CDR1 and CDR2 from the germline V gene are SGHVS and FQNEAQ. The CDR3 has 13 residues. J gave up 3 bases and V 5 bases, and 4 bases lay outside the gene matches. In DNA, the CDR3 is TGTGCCAGCAGCGGACGACAGGGCTACGAGCAGTACTTC. Amino acids: CASSGRQGYEQYF. The whole variable domain, filled in from reference TRBV7-8 and TRBJ2-7, reads GAGVSQSPRYKVAKRGQDVALRCDPISGHVSLFWYQQALGQGPEFLTYFQNEAQLDKSGLPSDRFFAERPEGSVSTLKIQRTQQEDSAVYLCASSGRQGYEQYFGPGTRLTVT.